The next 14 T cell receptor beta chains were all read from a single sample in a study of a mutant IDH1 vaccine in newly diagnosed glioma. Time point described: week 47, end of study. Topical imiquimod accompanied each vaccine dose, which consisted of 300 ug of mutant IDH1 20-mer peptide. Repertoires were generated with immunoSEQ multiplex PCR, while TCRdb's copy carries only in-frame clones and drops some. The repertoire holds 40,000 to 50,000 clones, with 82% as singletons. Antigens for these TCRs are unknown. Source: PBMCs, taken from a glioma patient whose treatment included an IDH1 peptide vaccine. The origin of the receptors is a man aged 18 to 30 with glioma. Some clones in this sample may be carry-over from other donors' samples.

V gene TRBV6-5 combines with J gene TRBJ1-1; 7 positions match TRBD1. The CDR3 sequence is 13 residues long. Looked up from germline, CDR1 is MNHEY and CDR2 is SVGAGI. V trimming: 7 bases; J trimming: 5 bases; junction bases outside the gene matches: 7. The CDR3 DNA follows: TGTGCCAGCAAGATACAGGGGCGGACTGAAGCTTTCTTT. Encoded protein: CASKIQGRTEAFF.

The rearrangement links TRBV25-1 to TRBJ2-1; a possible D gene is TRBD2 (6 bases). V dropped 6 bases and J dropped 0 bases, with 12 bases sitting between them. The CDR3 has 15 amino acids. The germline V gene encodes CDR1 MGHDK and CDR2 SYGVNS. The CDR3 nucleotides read TGTGCCAGCAGCGGGGGTCTGCCCTCCTACAATGAGCAGTTCTTC. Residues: CASSGGLPSYNEQFF.

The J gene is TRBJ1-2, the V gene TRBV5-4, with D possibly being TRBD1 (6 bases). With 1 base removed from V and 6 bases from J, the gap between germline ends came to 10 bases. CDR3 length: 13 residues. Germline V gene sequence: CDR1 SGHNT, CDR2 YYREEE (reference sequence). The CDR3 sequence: CASSLTGLDGYTF. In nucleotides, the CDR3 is TGTGCCAGCAGCTTGACAGGGTTGGATGGCTACACCTTC. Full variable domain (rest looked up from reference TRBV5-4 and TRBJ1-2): ETGVTQSPTHLIKTRGQQVTLRCSSQSGHNTVSWYQQALGQGPQFIFQYYREEENGRGNFPPRFSGLQFPNYSSELNVNALELDDSALYLCASSLTGLDGYTFGSGTRLTVV.

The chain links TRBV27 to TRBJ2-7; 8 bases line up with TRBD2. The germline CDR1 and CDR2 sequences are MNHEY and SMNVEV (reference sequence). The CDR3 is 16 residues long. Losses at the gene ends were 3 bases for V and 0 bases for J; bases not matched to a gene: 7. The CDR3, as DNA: TGTGCCAGCAGTTTTTCACTAGCGGTTAGCTCCTACGAGCAGTACTTC. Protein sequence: CASSFSLAVSSYEQYF.

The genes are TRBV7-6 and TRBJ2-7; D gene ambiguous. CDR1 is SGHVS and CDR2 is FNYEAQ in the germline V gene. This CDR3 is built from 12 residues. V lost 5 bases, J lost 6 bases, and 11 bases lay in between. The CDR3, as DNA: TGTGCCAGCAGCCCCTGGGGTACCGAGCAGTACTTC. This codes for CASSPWGTEQYF.

This CDR3 reads CASRHRGLNTEAFF. Here the CDR3 DNA reads TGTGCCAGCAGGCACAGGGGATTGAACACTGAAGCTTTCTTT. V is TRBV6-1 and J is TRBJ1-1; 7 bases match TRBD1. This CDR3 has 14 amino acids. Germline V CDR1 and CDR2: MNHNS, SASEGT. V shed 6 bases, J shed 0 bases, and the junction held 4 bases outside the gene matches.

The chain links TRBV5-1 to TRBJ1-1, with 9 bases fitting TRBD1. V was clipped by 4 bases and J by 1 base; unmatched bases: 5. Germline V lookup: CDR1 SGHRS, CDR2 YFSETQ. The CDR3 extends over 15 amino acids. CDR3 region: CASSNAQGANTEAFF. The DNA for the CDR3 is TGCGCCAGCAGCAACGCACAGGGGGCGAACACTGAAGCTTTCTTT.

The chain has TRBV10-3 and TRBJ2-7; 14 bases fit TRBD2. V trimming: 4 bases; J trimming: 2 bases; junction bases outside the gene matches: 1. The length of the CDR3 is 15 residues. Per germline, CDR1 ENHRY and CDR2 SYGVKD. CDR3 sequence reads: CAISVTSGGAYEQYF. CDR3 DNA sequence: TGTGCCATCAGTGTGACTAGCGGGGGGGCCTACGAGCAGTACTTC.

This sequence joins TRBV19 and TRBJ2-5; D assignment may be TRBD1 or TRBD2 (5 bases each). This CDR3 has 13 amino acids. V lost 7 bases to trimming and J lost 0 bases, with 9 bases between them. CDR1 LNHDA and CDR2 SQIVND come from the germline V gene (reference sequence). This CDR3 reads CASTRDHQETQYF. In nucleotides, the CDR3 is TGTGCCAGTACTCGGGACCACCAAGAGACCCAGTACTTC.

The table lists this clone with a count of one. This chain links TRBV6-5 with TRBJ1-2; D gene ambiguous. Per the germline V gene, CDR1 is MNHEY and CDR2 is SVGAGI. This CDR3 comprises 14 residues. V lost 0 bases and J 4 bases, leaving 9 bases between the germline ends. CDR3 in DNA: TGTGCCAGCAGTTACTCGAATCGGGCCTATGGCTACACCTTC. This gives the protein CASSYSNRAYGYTF.

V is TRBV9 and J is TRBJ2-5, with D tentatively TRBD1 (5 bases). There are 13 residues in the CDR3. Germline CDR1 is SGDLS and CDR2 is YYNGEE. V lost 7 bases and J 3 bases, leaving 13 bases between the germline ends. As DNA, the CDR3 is TGTGCCAGCGGCACAGGAGCAGAAGAGACCCAGTACTTC. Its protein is CASGTGAEETQYF.

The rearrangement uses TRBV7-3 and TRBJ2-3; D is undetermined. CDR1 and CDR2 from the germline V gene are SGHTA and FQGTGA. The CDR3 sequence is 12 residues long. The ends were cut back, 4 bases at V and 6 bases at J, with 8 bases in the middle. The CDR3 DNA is TGTGCCAGCAGCTCACCTCCCGATACGCAGTATTTT. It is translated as CASSSPPDTQYF.

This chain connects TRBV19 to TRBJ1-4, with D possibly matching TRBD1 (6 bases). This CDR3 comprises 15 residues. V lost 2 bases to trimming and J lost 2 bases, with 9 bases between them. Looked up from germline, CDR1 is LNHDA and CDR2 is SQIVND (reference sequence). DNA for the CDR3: TGTGCCAGTAGTATATGGAGGGGGACTAATGAAAAACTGTTTTTT. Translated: CASSIWRGTNEKLFF. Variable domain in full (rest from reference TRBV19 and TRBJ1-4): DGGITQSPKYLFRKEGQNVTLSCEQNLNHDAMYWYRQDPGQGLRLIYYSQIVNDFQKGDIAEGYSVSREKKESFPLTVTSAQKNPTAFYLCASSIWRGTNEKLFFGSGTQLSVL.

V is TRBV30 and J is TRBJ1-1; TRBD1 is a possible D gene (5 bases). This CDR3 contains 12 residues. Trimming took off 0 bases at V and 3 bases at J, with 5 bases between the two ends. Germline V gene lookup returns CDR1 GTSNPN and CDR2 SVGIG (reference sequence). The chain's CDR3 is CAWSVQDTEAFF. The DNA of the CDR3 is TGTGCCTGGAGTGTACAGGACACTGAAGCTTTCTTT.